This T cell receptor (beta chain) was captured in a study of neurological immune-mediated disorders. As for the cDNA, it was generated by 5'RACE with 10-nucleotide random UMIs. Every sequencing run gave over 170 million TCR-beta sequences, taken from 15-18 subjects. MiXCR, applied by TCRdb to the 5' RACE reads, yields one record per CDR3 protein. Found here are under 45,000 distinct CDR3 sequences, about 4.1% of them singletons; the top ten hold roughly 2%. The CDR3 loop spans 14 amino acids. J was trimmed by 4 bases and V by 6 bases; bases with no gene match: 7. Sequencing was carried out using PBMCs. This sequence originates from a man aged 25-45 years with multiple sclerosis. The V gene is TRBV12-3 or TRBV12-4, the J gene TRBJ2-5, with 8 positions matching TRBD2. CDR3 sequence (DNA): TGTGCCAGCAGCCTAGCGGGCACGGGAGAGACCCAGTACTTC. It specifies CASSLAGTGETQYF.